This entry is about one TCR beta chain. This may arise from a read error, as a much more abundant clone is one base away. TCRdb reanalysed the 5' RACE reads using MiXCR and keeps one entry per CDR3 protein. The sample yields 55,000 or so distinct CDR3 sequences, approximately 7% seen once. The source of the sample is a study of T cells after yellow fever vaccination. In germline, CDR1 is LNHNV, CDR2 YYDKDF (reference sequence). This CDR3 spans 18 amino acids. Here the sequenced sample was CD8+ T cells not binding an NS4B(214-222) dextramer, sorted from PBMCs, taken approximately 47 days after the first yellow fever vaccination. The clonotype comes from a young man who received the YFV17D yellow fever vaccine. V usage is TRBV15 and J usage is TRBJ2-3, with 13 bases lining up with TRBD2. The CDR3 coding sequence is TGTGCCACCAGCAGATACCAGACTAGCGGGGGGCCCACAGATACGAAGTATTTT. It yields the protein CATSRYQTSGGPTDTKYF.